This entry concerns a single T cell receptor beta chain. These data come from a study of blood T cell repertoires in COVID-19. Clones were sequenced by immunoSEQ multiplex PCR, and TCRdb holds only the in-frame ones, with some missing. This table holds fewer than 65,000 clones, 70% to 85% found once. Sequences were obtained from peripheral blood. This sequence originates from a man between 60 and 75 years old with acute or convalescent COVID-19.

DNA of the CDR3: TGTGCCAGCAGCTCCAGGATAGGAGGGCAGTATTTT. Its protein product is CASSSRIGGQYF. The chain combines TRBV11-1 with TRBJ2-3; perhaps TRBD2 as D (5 bases). V was clipped by 4 bases and J by 11 bases, with 13 bases between them. Per germline, CDR1 SGHAT and CDR2 FQDESV (reference sequence). The length of the CDR3 is 12 residues.